Listed here are 19 T cell receptor beta chains from one sample, sequenced in a study of beta chain features in type 1 diabetes. Reverse transcribing all isolated RNA meant expressed TCRB transcripts were sequenced. Here immunoSEQ multiplex PCR was the method, and the copy in TCRdb shows in-frame clones only, minus some. The table lists about 150,000 clones, around 10% of them singletons. The specimen was central memory CD4+ T cells from blood. The receptors were sampled from a man between 18 and 35 years old in good health.

This clone was counted between two and nine times. The chain links TRBV5-4 to TRBJ1-6; weak D call: TRBD1 (6 bases). Germline V lookup: CDR1 SGHNT, CDR2 YYREEE (reference sequence). V was clipped by 3 bases and J by 10 bases, with 14 bases between them. This CDR3 contains 14 residues. The CDR3 loop reads CASSSKGVESPLHF. CDR3 DNA: TGTGCCAGCAGCTCCAAGGGGGTTGAATCACCCCTCCACTTT.

This clone was seen repeatedly, ten times or more. The J gene is TRBJ1-2, the V gene TRBV18; the D gene is possibly TRBD1 (6 bases). The CDR3 is made up of 14 amino acids. The germline V and J ends were trimmed by 2 bases and 4 bases, with 11 bases remaining between them. In germline, CDR1 is KGHSH, CDR2 LQKENI. The CDR3 DNA follows: TGTGCCAGCTCACCAGGACAGACTGCCTATGGCTACACCTTC. The encoded protein is CASSPGQTAYGYTF.

This clone was picked up a small number of times. This rearrangement joins TRBV19 to TRBJ2-3; D is possibly TRBD2 (6 bases). The germline V and J ends were trimmed by 6 bases and 0 bases, with 10 bases remaining between them. Looked up from germline, CDR1 is LNHDA and CDR2 is SQIVND (reference sequence). This CDR3 region has 14 residues. CDR3 loop: CASRSGVSTDTQYF. The DNA for the CDR3 is TGTGCCAGTAGATCGGGGGTTAGCACAGATACGCAGTATTTT.

This clone was recorded a few times. This rearrangement joins TRBV7-9 to TRBJ2-2; 7 positions match TRBD1. The germline V gene encodes CDR1 SEHNR and CDR2 FQNEAQ (reference sequence). V lost 3 bases to trimming and J lost 3 bases; unmatched junction nucleotides: 4. The CDR3 extends over 15 amino acids. The CDR3 reads CASSFGQVHTGELFF. The CDR3 region has the DNA TGTGCCAGCAGCTTCGGACAGGTCCACACCGGGGAGCTGTTTTTT.

This clone appeared a few times. The V and J genes are TRBV9 and TRBJ2-5; D might be TRBD1 or TRBD2, each matching 5 bases. Per germline, CDR1 SGDLS and CDR2 YYNGEE. Trimming removed 0 bases from V and 5 bases from J, with 5 bases in between. This CDR3 is 12 amino acids long. CDR3 coding DNA: TGTGCCAGCAGCGTAGGGGGGGAGACCCAGTACTTC. It codes for CASSVGGETQYF.

The J gene is TRBJ2-7, the V gene TRBV5-6; TRBD2 is a possible D gene (6 bases). Germline CDR1 and CDR2: SGHDT and YYEEEE. The CDR3 has 15 amino acids. Trimming took off 3 bases at V and 3 bases at J, with 16 bases between the two ends. The CDR3 nucleotides read TGTGCCAGCAGCTCCCTTGATGGGACTGACTACGAGCAGTACTTC. Protein sequence: CASSSLDGTDYEQYF. The variable domain in full, completed from reference TRBV5-6 and TRBJ2-7, reads DAGVTQSPTHLIKTRGQQVTLRCSPKSGHDTVSWYQQALGQGPQFIFQYYEEEERQRGNFPDRFSGHQFPNYSSELNVNALLLGDSALYLCASSSLDGTDYEQYFGPGTRLTVT.

This chain connects TRBV5-1 to TRBJ2-5; TRBD1 agrees at 8 bases. Trimming took 7 bases from V and 4 from J; bases not matched to a gene: 9. The V gene's germline CDR1 is SGHRS and CDR2 YFSETQ. This CDR3 region has 14 residues. The CDR3 region is CASLPDRAGETQYF. The CDR3, as DNA: TGCGCCAGCCTTCCGGACAGGGCGGGAGAGACCCAGTACTTC.

This clone showed up just a few times. The rearrangement uses TRBV7-3 and TRBJ1-1; TRBD1 agrees at 8 bases. Germline trimming cut 5 bases from V and 6 bases from J; bases unmatched to any gene: 8. This CDR3 spans 14 amino acids. CDR1 and CDR2 from the germline V gene are SGHTA and FQGTGA. CDR3 residues: CASSPTGATPEAFF. As DNA, the CDR3 is TGTGCCAGCAGCCCGACAGGGGCGACCCCTGAAGCTTTCTTT.

In this sample, this clone turned up a few times. This sequence joins TRBV7-2 and TRBJ2-7, with 9 bases matching TRBD2. CDR3 length equals 15 residues. Germline CDR1 reads SGHTA; CDR2 reads FQGNSA. V shed 5 bases and J 0 bases; nucleotides not matched to a gene: 5. CDR3 in amino acids: CASSLTSGISYEQYF. The CDR3 DNA follows: TGTGCCAGCAGCCTGACTAGCGGAATCTCCTACGAGCAGTACTTC. Full variable domain (missing parts from reference TRBV7-2 and TRBJ2-7): GAGVSQSPSNKVTEKGKDVELRCDPISGHTALYWYRQSLGQGLEFLIYFQGNSAPDKSGLPSDRFSAERTGGSVSTLTIQRTQQEDSAVYLCASSLTSGISYEQYFGPGTRLTVT.

The genes are TRBV7-9 and TRBJ1-1; D is ambiguous. The V gene lost 1 base and the J gene lost 11 bases, with 14 bases spanning the gap. The V gene's germline CDR1 is SEHNR and CDR2 FQNEAQ (reference sequence). The CDR3 runs to 13 residues. This CDR3 is CASSLGGSGKAFF. In DNA, the CDR3 is TGTGCCAGCAGCTTAGGTGGGTCCGGGAAGGCTTTCTTT.

V gene TRBV6-1 combines with J gene TRBJ2-7; TRBD1 agrees at 7 bases. The CDR3 is 11 residues long. Germline V lookup: CDR1 MNHNS, CDR2 SASEGT. The CDR3 coding sequence is TGTGCAACGACAGGGTCCTACGAGCAGTACTTC. Translation gives CATTGSYEQYF.

J is TRBJ2-7 and V is TRBV14, with TRBD1 matching over 8 bases. Germline V CDR1 and CDR2: SGHDN, FVKESK. This CDR3 has 17 amino acids. Unmatched junction bases numbered 12, after V lost 2 bases and J lost 3 bases. The CDR3 DNA reads as TGTGCCAGCAGCCAATTTTATCCCGGACAGGGATACTACGAGCAGTACTTC. Its translation is CASSQFYPGQGYYEQYF.

This clone has only a few counts. V usage is TRBV6-4 and J usage is TRBJ2-6; 8 nucleotides line up with TRBD1. Per the germline V gene, CDR1 is MRHNA and CDR2 is SNTAGT. This CDR3 region has 15 residues. J was trimmed by 2 bases and V by 7 bases; bases with no gene match: 4. CDR3 in DNA: TGTGCCAGCAAGCCGACAGGGGCTGGGGCCAACGTCCTGACTTTC. This sequence encodes CASKPTGAGANVLTF.

The chain couples TRBV7-9 to TRBJ2-6; unclear D gene. This CDR3 is 16 amino acids long. Between the trimmed V and J ends, which lost 2 bases and 0 bases, there was a span of 8 bases. Germline V gives CDR1 SEHNR, CDR2 FQNEAQ (reference sequence). The CDR3 region has the DNA TGTGCCAGCAGCTTATCCAGTATCTCTGGGGCCAACGTCCTGACTTTC. Encoded protein: CASSLSSISGANVLTF.

This chain links TRBV29-1 with TRBJ1-4, with a tentative D call TRBD1 (6 bases). This CDR3 has 16 residues. V lost 4 bases to trimming and J lost 4 bases, with 19 bases between them. Germline V CDR1 and CDR2: SQVTM, ANQGSEA. CDR3 sequence reads: CSVAGGRPGDNEKLFF. The CDR3 coding sequence is TGCAGCGTTGCCGGGGGGCGCCCCGGGGATAATGAAAAACTGTTTTTT.

This clone was found a few times. The chain is built from TRBV11-3 and TRBJ2-5, with 12 bases lining up with TRBD1. The CDR3 consists of 16 residues. The J segment lost 4 bases and the V segment lost 5 bases, leaving 8 bases of the junction unmatched. In germline, CDR1 is SGHNT, CDR2 YENEEA. CDR3 sequence: CASSPGDRGQGETQYF. For the CDR3, the DNA is TGTGCCAGCAGCCCGGGGGACAGGGGGCAAGGAGAGACCCAGTACTTC.

The CDR3 spells CASSRAGETQYF. The CDR3 DNA reads TGTGCCAGCAGCCGGGCGGGAGAGACCCAGTACTTC. The chain employs TRBV11-1 and TRBJ2-5, with a tentative D call TRBD2 (5 bases). Trimming stripped 5 bases from V and 4 bases from J, with 8 bases between. The CDR3 spans 12 residues. Looked up from germline, CDR1 is SGHAT and CDR2 is FQDESV (reference sequence).

A few counts support this clone. The V gene is TRBV11-3, the J gene TRBJ2-1; no clear D. Germline CDR1 reads SGHNT; CDR2 reads YENEEA. This CDR3 is 14 amino acids long. V shed 2 bases and J shed 5 bases, with 10 bases lying between them. The CDR3 here is CASSLSRMNNEQFF. CDR3 sequence (DNA): TGTGCCAGCAGCTTAAGCCGGATGAACAATGAGCAGTTCTTC.

The chain joins TRBV10-3 to TRBJ1-5; D not certain. The CDR3 runs 13 residues. V lost 2 bases and J lost 4, with 6 bases in between. Germline V gene sequence: CDR1 ENHRY, CDR2 SYGVKD. In DNA, the CDR3 is TGTGCCATCAGTGAGGGCCAAAATCAGCCCCAGCATTTT. It codes for CAISEGQNQPQHF.